These T cell receptor beta chains were read from a single sample in a study of a mutant IDH1 vaccine in newly diagnosed glioma. TCRdb's copy holds only in-frame clones and misses some; the assay was immunoSEQ multiplex PCR. The table shows about 88,000 clones, with about 80% occurring only once. Source: PBMCs, taken from a glioma patient treated with radiotherapy, temozolomide or both. Every receptor here comes from a man between 40 and 49 years old with glioma. Some clones in this sample may be carry-over from other donors' samples. Each CDR3 is given with its conserved first and last residue. D genes are given only for firm matches. Clone size is stated in some rows and not others, as once, few, many or a class when expanded.

v_call,clone_size,j_call,d_call,cdr3_aa,cdr3_nt
TRBV2,NA,TRBJ1-2,NA,CASSESRVTNYGYTF,TGTGCCAGCAGTGAGAGCAGGGTTACTAACTATGGCTACACCTTC
TRBV27,NA,TRBJ2-3,NA,CASSYRQYDTQYF,TGTGCCAGCAGTTACCGACAGTACGATACGCAGTATTTT
TRBV19,few,TRBJ1-2,NA,CASRSDTRSSYGYTF,TGTGCCAGTAGATCCGACACACGGTCGTCCTATGGCTACACCTTC
TRBV6-5,NA,TRBJ2-7,TRBD1,CASSYRGRPPYEQYF,TGTGCCAGCAGTTACAGGGGGCGACCCCCGTACGAGCAGTACTTC
TRBV5-1,NA,TRBJ2-5,TRBD2,CASSQGLAKETQYF,TGCGCCAGCAGCCAGGGACTAGCGAAAGAGACCCAGTACTTC
TRBV2,NA,TRBJ1-1,TRBD1,CASSAFDRGSEAFF,TGTGCCAGCAGTGCCTTTGACAGGGGGTCTGAAGCTTTCTTT
TRBV13,NA,TRBJ2-7,NA,CASSSIRGEQYF,TGTGCCAGCAGCTCTATCAGGGGCGAGCAGTACTTC
TRBV7-9,NA,TRBJ1-2,NA,CASSLATTESLGYTF,TGTGCCAGCAGCTTAGCTACGACGGAGAGTCTTGGCTACACCTTC
TRBV5-1,NA,TRBJ2-3,NA,CASSLEGGRADTQYF,TGCGCCAGCAGCCTGGAGGGGGGCCGGGCAGATACGCAGTATTTT
TRBV7-9,NA,TRBJ2-5,TRBD1,CASSYTTGGGETQYF,TGTGCCAGCAGCTACACAACAGGGGGCGGAGAGACCCAGTACTTC
TRBV5-1,NA,TRBJ2-2,NA,CASSLTTGELFF,TGCGCCAGCAGCCTAACAACCGGGGAGCTGTTTTTT
TRBV4-2,NA,TRBJ2-6,TRBD2,CASSQDTGGAGANVLTF,TGTGCCAGCAGCCAAGATACGGGGGGAGCTGGGGCCAACGTCCTGACTTTC
TRBV6-1,NA,TRBJ1-2,TRBD1,CASSDRDRAHRGNGYTF,TGTGCCAGCAGTGATAGGGACAGGGCCCACCGCGGCAATGGCTACACCTTC
TRBV15,few,TRBJ2-2,TRBD1,CATSRSTGTGTGELFF,TGTGCCACCAGCAGATCGACCGGGACAGGCACCGGGGAGCTGTTTTTT
TRBV29-1,NA,TRBJ2-3,NA,CSVRQGGFADTQYF,TGCAGCGTCCGACAGGGAGGTTTCGCAGATACGCAGTATTTT
TRBV2,NA,TRBJ2-3,TRBD2,CASSDRRLAEPSTDTQYF,TGTGCCAGCAGTGACCGACGACTAGCGGAACCTAGCACAGATACGCAGTATTTT
TRBV6-5,NA,TRBJ2-7,TRBD2,CASSGTSGEQYF,TGTGCCAGCAGCGGGACTAGCGGGGAGCAGTACTTC
TRBV2,NA,TRBJ1-2,NA,CASSDEGAANYGYTF,TGTGCCAGCAGTGATGAAGGGGCAGCTAACTATGGCTACACCTTC
TRBV7-8,few,TRBJ1-1,TRBD1,CASSQRSDRVNTEAFF,TGTGCCAGCAGTCAGAGGTCGGACAGGGTGAACACTGAAGCTTTCTTT
TRBV7-2,few,TRBJ2-2,NA,CASSPSTSPGELFF,TGTGCCAGCAGCCCGTCGACTAGTCCCGGGGAGCTGTTTTTT
TRBV5-6,NA,TRBJ2-4,NA,CASSLGLGIQYF,TGTGCCAGCAGCTTGGGGTTAGGCATTCAGTACTTC
TRBV11-2,NA,TRBJ1-2,TRBD1,CASSLEGQGNLYGYTF,TGTGCCAGCAGCTTAGAAGGACAGGGGAACCTCTATGGCTACACCTTC
TRBV30,NA,TRBJ2-6,TRBD2,CAWGTSGVSGANVLTF,TGTGCCTGGGGGACTAGCGGGGTCTCTGGGGCCAACGTCCTGACTTTC
TRBV14,NA,TRBJ2-5,NA,CASSLRWGGETQYF,TGTGCCAGCAGCCTGAGGTGGGGTGGTGAGACCCAGTACTTC
TRBV7-9,NA,TRBJ1-6,NA,CASSSRPNSPLHF,TGTGCCAGCAGCTCGAGGCCAAATTCACCCCTCCACTTT
TRBV6-5,NA,TRBJ1-6,TRBD1,CASSYRGDRYNSPLHF,TGTGCCAGCAGTTACCGGGGGGACAGGTATAATTCACCCCTCCACTTT
TRBV2,NA,TRBJ1-2,TRBD1,CASSGQVEGNGYTF,TGTGCCAGCAGCGGACAGGTTGAGGGAAATGGCTACACCTTC
TRBV30,NA,TRBJ2-7,NA,CAWSVGANEQYF,TGTGCCTGGAGTGTGGGGGCCAACGAGCAGTACTTC
TRBV29-1,NA,TRBJ2-5,NA,CSVEGGGGTVTQYF,TGCAGCGTTGAAGGCGGTGGAGGTACCGTGACCCAGTACTTC
TRBV4-2,NA,TRBJ1-5,NA,CASSQEAGSNQPQHF,TGTGCCAGCAGCCAAGAAGCGGGGAGCAATCAGCCCCAGCATTTT
TRBV30,NA,TRBJ2-3,NA,CAWSQTGGTDTQYF,TGTGCCTGGAGCCAGACCGGAGGGACAGATACGCAGTATTTT
TRBV6-1,NA,TRBJ2-2,NA,CASSVGPSHVGELFF,TGTGCCAGCAGTGTGGGGCCCTCCCACGTCGGGGAGCTGTTTTTT
TRBV6-5,once,TRBJ2-7,NA,CASSYSSLAGKYEQYF,TGTGCCAGCAGTTACTCGTCTCTTGCAGGGAAATACGAGCAGTACTTC
TRBV5-1,NA,TRBJ1-1,TRBD1,CASSFQSGTGGREAFF,TGCGCCAGCAGTTTCCAATCCGGGACAGGGGGGAGGGAAGCTTTCTTT
TRBV30,NA,TRBJ1-6,TRBD1,CAWRGTGNSPLHF,TGTGCCTGGAGGGGGACAGGGAATTCACCCCTCCACTTT
TRBV6-5,once,TRBJ1-5,NA,CASSGRGRNQPQHF,TGTGCCAGCAGTGGACGGGGACGGAATCAGCCCCAGCATTTT